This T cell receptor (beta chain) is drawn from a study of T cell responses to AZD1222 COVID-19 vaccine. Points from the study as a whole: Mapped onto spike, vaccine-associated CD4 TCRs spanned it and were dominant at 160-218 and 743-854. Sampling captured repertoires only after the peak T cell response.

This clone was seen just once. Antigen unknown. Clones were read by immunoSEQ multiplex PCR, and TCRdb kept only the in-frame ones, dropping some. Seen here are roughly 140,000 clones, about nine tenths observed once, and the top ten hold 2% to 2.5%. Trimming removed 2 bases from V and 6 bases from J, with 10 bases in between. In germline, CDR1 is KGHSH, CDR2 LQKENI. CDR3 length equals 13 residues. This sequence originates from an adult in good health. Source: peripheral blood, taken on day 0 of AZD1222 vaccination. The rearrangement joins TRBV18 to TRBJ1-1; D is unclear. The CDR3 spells CASSPGIPPEAFF. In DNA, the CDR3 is TGTGCCAGCTCACCAGGGATCCCCCCTGAAGCTTTCTTT.